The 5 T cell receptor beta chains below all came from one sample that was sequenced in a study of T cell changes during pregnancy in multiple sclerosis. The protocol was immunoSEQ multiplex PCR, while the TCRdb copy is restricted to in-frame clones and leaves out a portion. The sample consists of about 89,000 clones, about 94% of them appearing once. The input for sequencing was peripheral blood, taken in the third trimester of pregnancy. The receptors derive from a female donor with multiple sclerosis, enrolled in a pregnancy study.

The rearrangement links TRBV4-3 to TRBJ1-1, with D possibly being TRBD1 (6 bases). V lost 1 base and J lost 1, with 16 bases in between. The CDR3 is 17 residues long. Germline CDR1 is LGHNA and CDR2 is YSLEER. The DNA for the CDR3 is TGCGCCAGCAGCCAAGCAATGGCAGGGGTCAGGAACACTGAAGCTTTCTTT. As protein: CASSQAMAGVRNTEAFF.

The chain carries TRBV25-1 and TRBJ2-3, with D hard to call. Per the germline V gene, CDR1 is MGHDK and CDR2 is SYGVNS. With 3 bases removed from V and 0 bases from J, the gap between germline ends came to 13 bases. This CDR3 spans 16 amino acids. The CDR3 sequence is CASSESTVSSTDTQYF. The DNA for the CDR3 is TGTGCCAGCAGTGAGAGCACAGTATCTAGCACAGATACGCAGTATTTT.

The CDR3 region has the DNA TGTGCCACCAGCATGGGACAGGGAAGGAAAGAGACCCAGTACTTC. It is translated as CATSMGQGRKETQYF. The genes are TRBV15 and TRBJ2-5, with TRBD1 matching 9 bases. The CDR3 extends over 15 amino acids. V dropped 4 bases and J dropped 3; count of bases not matched to a gene: 6. Germline V gene sequence: CDR1 LNHNV, CDR2 YYDKDF (reference sequence).

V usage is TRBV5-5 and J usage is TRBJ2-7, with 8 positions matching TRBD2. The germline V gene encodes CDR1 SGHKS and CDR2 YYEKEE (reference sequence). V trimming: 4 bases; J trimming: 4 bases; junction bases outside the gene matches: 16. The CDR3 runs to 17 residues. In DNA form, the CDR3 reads TGTGCCAGCAGCCTGAAAGGCGGGACTAGATTAATGTACGAGCAGTACTTC. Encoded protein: CASSLKGGTRLMYEQYF.

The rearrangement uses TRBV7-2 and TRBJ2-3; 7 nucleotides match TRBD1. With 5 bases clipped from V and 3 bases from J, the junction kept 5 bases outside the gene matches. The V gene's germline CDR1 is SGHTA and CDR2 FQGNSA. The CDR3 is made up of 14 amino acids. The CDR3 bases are TGTGCCAGCAGCCCACAGACAGGGACAGATACGCAGTATTTT. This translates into CASSPQTGTDTQYF.